This T cell receptor (beta chain) originates from a study of cytotoxic CD8 clonotypes in ibrutinib-treated CLL. Background on the study: Within the patient group, approximately 10 were relapsed/refractory and around 15 treatment-naive, and some 18 were IGHV unmutated.

Assay used: immunoSEQ multiplex PCR; TCRdb lists only in-frame clones, some missing. The sample yields around 310,000 clones, around four fifths seen once. Germline loops: CDR1 SGHTA, CDR2 FQGNSA. This CDR3 spans 14 amino acids. V gave up 2 bases and J gave up 6 bases, with 14 bases separating them. On this clone itself: Its antigen is not identified.

Overall study findings and caveats: Public clonotypes, rarely seen, contracted or held steady on treatment. Clonality, elevated at ibrutinib response, dropped back toward baseline at progression. Baseline values of clonality outstripped age-matched healthy donors and followed circulating CD8+ T-cell counts.

Sequencing was performed on PBMCs, taken before ibrutinib treatment. The V call is TRBV7-2, the J call TRBJ2-7, with no clear D. This clonotype was sampled from a human donor with chronic lymphocytic leukemia. The CDR3 DNA reads TGTGCCAGCAGCTTAACCAGGTCCGTTCGCGAGCAGTACTTC. Protein: CASSLTRSVREQYF.